Each of the 17 T cell receptor beta chains below was sequenced from the same sample in a study of blood T cells in healthy people across ages. A second PCR of 7 to 11 cycles used a sample-barcoded 5' primer and a J-beta primer mix. TCRdb fed the 5' RACE reads into MiXCR, producing one record per CDR3 protein. The sample holds about a million distinct CDR3 sequences; 35% to 40% are singletons and the top ten take over 10%. Sequenced: blood. The receptors were gathered from a man younger than 35 in good health.

This rearrangement joins TRBV25-1 to TRBJ1-2; D unresolved. The CDR3 has 15 residues. Germline V CDR1 and CDR2: MGHDK, SYGVNS. V lost 6 bases and J 1 base, leaving 15 bases between the germline ends. CDR3 DNA: TGTGCCAGCAGATCCCCAGGCGATTATAACTATGGCTACACCTTC. It specifies CASRSPGDYNYGYTF.

This chain uses TRBV20-1 with TRBJ1-2, with D perhaps matching TRBD1 (6 bases). Germline V gives CDR1 DFQATT, CDR2 SNEGSKA (reference sequence). V lost 3 bases and J 1 base, leaving 12 bases between the germline ends. The CDR3 covers 14 residues. CDR3 coding DNA: TGCAGTGCTAGTAGGACAGAAATTAACTATGGCTACACCTTC. Its translation: CSASRTEINYGYTF.

For this clonotype: The junction differs from germline at one of its ends, possibly a read error. This chain uses TRBV7-2 with TRBJ1-6; 8 nucleotides match TRBD1. Germline V gene lookup returns CDR1 SGHTA and CDR2 FQGNSA. This CDR3 has 15 amino acids. CDR3 sequence (DNA): TGTGCCAGCAAGAAGGACAGGGCGGATAATTCACCCCCCCACTTT. Its protein is CASKKDRADNSPPHF.

This clonotype was seen more than once but under ten times. The V and J genes are TRBV6-2 or TRBV6-3 and TRBJ2-1; D gene ambiguous. The CDR3 sequence is 14 residues long. V was clipped by 2 bases and J by 9 bases, with 14 bases between them. Germline CDR1 and CDR2: MNHEY and SVGEGT. CDR3: CASSYRAIVGEQFF. The CDR3, as DNA: TGTGCCAGCAGTTACAGGGCTATCGTCGGTGAGCAGTTCTTC.

The chain joins TRBV7-8 to TRBJ1-1; perhaps TRBD1 as D (6 bases). Deletions cut 1 base from V and 6 bases from J, with 27 bases between. Germline V CDR1 and CDR2: SGHVS, FQNEAQ. The length of the CDR3 is 19 residues. The chain's CDR3 is CASSLEGGGSPDSFAEAFF. The CDR3 DNA sequence: TGTGCCAGCAGCTTAGAGGGCGGGGGCTCACCCGATTCTTTCGCTGAAGCTTTCTTT.

The chain combines TRBV5-1 with TRBJ1-2; the D is unclear. Germline CDR1 SGHRS, CDR2 YFSETQ. Trimming took off 0 bases at V and 0 bases at J, with 21 bases between the two ends. The CDR3 spans 19 residues. Written as DNA, the CDR3 is TGCGCCAGCAGCTTGGTGCCGGGTTCAACCACTTCAGCTAACTATGGCTACACCTTC. Residues: CASSLVPGSTTSANYGYTF.

The chain combines TRBV28 with TRBJ2-7; the D gene could be TRBD1 or TRBD2 (5 bases each). V shed 1 base and J shed 0 bases, with 10 bases lying between them. Germline V gives CDR1 MDHEN, CDR2 SYDVKM. The CDR3 spans 15 residues. The CDR3 reads CASSLSQGPSYEQYF. DNA of the CDR3: TGTGCCAGCAGTTTATCCCAGGGACCCTCCTACGAGCAGTACTTC.

The chain joins TRBV12-3 or TRBV12-4 to TRBJ1-3; 9 nucleotides line up with TRBD1. V shed 5 bases, J shed 4 bases, and the junction held 3 bases outside the gene matches. This CDR3 region has 14 residues. As DNA, the CDR3 is TGTGCCAGCAGTACAGGGGGCTTCGGAAACACCATATATTTT. Translated: CASSTGGFGNTIYF.

A few counts support this clonotype. The rearrangement uses TRBV3-1 and TRBJ1-1, with no clear D. Germline V lookup: CDR1 LGHDT, CDR2 YNNKEL (reference sequence). Trimming stripped 1 base from V and 2 bases from J, with 8 bases between. This CDR3 comprises 14 residues. CDR3 amino acids: CASSQGEINTEAFF. The CDR3 DNA sequence: TGTGCCAGCAGCCAAGGGGAGATTAACACTGAAGCTTTCTTT.

This chain joins TRBV4-3 and TRBJ2-6; tentatively, D is TRBD1 (6 bases). The CDR3 has 17 residues. V lost 0 bases and J lost 0, with 9 bases in between. The V gene's germline CDR1 is LGHNA and CDR2 YSLEER. The CDR3 DNA reads TGCGCCAGCAGCCAAGAGGACAGCCACTCTGGGGCCAACGTCCTGACTTTC. Translation gives CASSQEDSHSGANVLTF.

The chain links TRBV20-1 to TRBJ2-1; 10 nucleotides match TRBD2. V lost 2 bases to trimming and J lost 8 bases; unmatched junction nucleotides: 9. Per the germline V gene, CDR1 is DFQATT and CDR2 is SNEGSKA (reference sequence). The CDR3 totals 15 residues. The chain's CDR3 is CSARSGGAVYYEQFF. CDR3 nucleotides: TGCAGTGCTAGAAGCGGGGGGGCCGTCTATTATGAGCAGTTCTTC.

Note on this clonotype: Germline and junction disagree at one end, which may indicate a read error. The V gene is TRBV6-6, the J gene TRBJ1-4; 9 bases agree with TRBD1. Per the germline V gene, CDR1 is MNHNY and CDR2 is SVGAGI (reference sequence). There are 14 residues in the CDR3. CDR3 sequence (DNA): TGTACCAGCAGTTACTCGGACAGGGGTGAAAAACTGTTTTTT. This codes for CTSSYSDRGEKLFF.

The chain employs TRBV9 and TRBJ2-1; 10 nucleotides line up with TRBD2. The J call is in doubt because the DNA end fits TRBJ2-7 better. There are 17 residues in the CDR3. Germline V lookup: CDR1 SGDLS, CDR2 YYNGEE. This chain's CDR3 is CASSVSGTSASYNEQYF. The CDR3 coding sequence is TGTGCCAGCAGCGTTAGCGGGACTAGCGCCTCCTACAATGAGCAGTACTTC.

Turning to this clonotype: Being one base from a much bigger clone, this may be a read error. The CDR3 nucleotides are TGTGCCAGCACCCCGAATAGCAATCAGCCCCAGCATTTT. This sequence encodes CASTPNSNQPQHF. The chain carries TRBV6-1 and TRBJ1-5; D unresolved. Trimming stripped 7 bases from V and 0 bases from J, with 7 bases between. There are 13 residues in the CDR3. CDR1 is MNHNS and CDR2 is SASEGT in the germline V gene.

The J gene is TRBJ2-7, the V gene TRBV5-5; the match to TRBD2 covers 9 bases. CDR1 is SGHKS and CDR2 is YYEKEE in the germline V gene (reference sequence). V gave up 0 bases and J gave up 7 bases; unmatched junction bases: 14. The CDR3 is 17 amino acids. The CDR3 region is CASSLEGASGALREQYF. CDR3 DNA sequence: TGTGCCAGCAGCTTGGAGGGGGCTAGCGGGGCTTTAAGAGAGCAGTACTTC.

Only one count was recorded for this clonotype. CDR3 residues: CSPLRGAAQETQYF. The CDR3 DNA reads TGCAGTCCGCTTCGGGGGGCGGCCCAAGAGACCCAGTACTTC. V and J are TRBV20-1 and TRBJ2-5; D perhaps matches TRBD2 (7 bases). CDR1 and CDR2 from the germline V gene are DFQATT and SNEGSKA (reference sequence). Trimming took 8 bases from V and 1 from J, leaving 17 bases between them. The CDR3 length is 14 residues.

This chain connects TRBV5-5 to TRBJ1-1, with D possibly TRBD1 on 6 matching bases. With 3 bases removed from V and 7 bases from J, the gap between germline ends came to 19 bases. Per the germline V gene, CDR1 is SGHKS and CDR2 is YYEKEE (reference sequence). CDR3 size: 15 residues. In DNA form, the CDR3 reads TGTGCCAGCAGCTCCAGCCCGGGGGGCTTTATTGAAGCTTTCTTT. Residues: CASSSSPGGFIEAFF.